This T cell receptor beta chain is drawn from a study of preoperative IRX-2 immunotherapy in early breast cancer. The CDR3 is made up of 16 amino acids. Trimming took 2 bases from V and 7 from J; bases not matched to a gene: 7. The germline V gene has CDR1 MNHGY and CDR2 SAAAGT. Clones were read by immunoSEQ multiplex PCR, and TCRdb kept only the in-frame ones, dropping some. The sample contains about 26,000 clones, 75% of which appear only once. This sample's treatment: preoperative locoregional IRX-2 cytokine immunotherapy. Preoperative locoregional IRX-2 cytokine immunotherapy was tested in the phase Ib source study.

The rearrangement uses TRBV6-8 and TRBJ1-5, with 11 bases that match TRBD1. The sequence came from a human donor with breast cancer. The sequenced sample was lymph node tissue, obtained after IRX-2 immunotherapy. The CDR3 reads CASSYHVDRGRQPQHF. The CDR3 DNA is TGTGCCAGCAGTTACCACGTGGACAGGGGGCGGCAGCCCCAGCATTTT.